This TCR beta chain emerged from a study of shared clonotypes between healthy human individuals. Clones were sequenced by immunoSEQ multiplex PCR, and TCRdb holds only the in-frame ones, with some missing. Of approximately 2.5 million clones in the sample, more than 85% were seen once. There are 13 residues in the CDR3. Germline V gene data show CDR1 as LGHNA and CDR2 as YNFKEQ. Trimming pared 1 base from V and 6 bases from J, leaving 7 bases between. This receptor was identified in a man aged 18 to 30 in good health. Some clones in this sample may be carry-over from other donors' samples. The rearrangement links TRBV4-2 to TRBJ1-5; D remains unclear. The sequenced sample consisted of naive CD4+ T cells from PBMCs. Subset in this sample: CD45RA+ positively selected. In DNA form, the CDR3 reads TGTGCCAGCAGCCAAGGGTTGGGTCAGCCCCAGCATTTT. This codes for CASSQGLGQPQHF.